Below are 23 T cell receptor beta chains sequenced from a single sample in a study of a mutant IDH1 vaccine in newly diagnosed glioma. The table came from immunoSEQ multiplex PCR; TCRdb's copy has only in-frame clones and leaves some out. The table includes about 52,000 clones, approximately 80% detected once. These receptors are not linked to any known antigen. Documented time point: week 47, end of study. A single vaccine dose contained 300 ug of mutant IDH1 20-mer peptide, and topical imiquimod was used with it. The source was PBMCs, collected from a glioma patient whose treatment included an IDH1 peptide vaccine. Receptors originate from a woman aged 40 to 49 with glioma. Some clones in this sample may be carry-over from other donors' samples.

This clone was seen a few times. The CDR3 DNA sequence: TGTGCCAGTAGTATGGGACAGGCCCACTATGGCTACACCTTC. As protein: CASSMGQAHYGYTF. The V gene is TRBV19, the J gene TRBJ1-2; 8 positions agree with TRBD1. The V gene end was trimmed by 3 bases and the J gene end by 3 bases; junction bases not matched to a gene: 3. Germline V gives CDR1 LNHDA, CDR2 SQIVND (reference sequence). CDR3 length equals 14 residues.

The rearrangement links TRBV10-3 to TRBJ2-3; 7 bases are a match to TRBD1. Germline assignment: CDR1 ENHRY and CDR2 SYGVKD. This CDR3 is 14 amino acids long. V gave up 0 bases and J gave up 11 bases; unmatched junction bases: 8. CDR3 in amino acids: CAISESGTVAMQYF. The CDR3 DNA reads TGTGCCATCAGTGAGTCCGGGACAGTGGCAATGCAGTATTTT.

This chain links TRBV5-1 with TRBJ2-7; D is perhaps TRBD1 or TRBD2 (5 bases each). This CDR3 comprises 15 residues. The germline V gene has CDR1 SGHRS and CDR2 YFSETQ. V lost 5 bases and J 0 bases, leaving 15 bases between the germline ends. The CDR3 coding sequence is TGCGCCAGCAGACTCCAATGGGACCACTCCTACGAGCAGTACTTC. Translation gives CASRLQWDHSYEQYF.

The chain uses TRBV11-2 and TRBJ2-7; D is possibly TRBD2 (5 bases). V was shortened by 0 bases and J by 7 bases, with 10 bases between the two germline ends. The CDR3 spans 13 residues. Germline CDR1 and CDR2: SGHAT and FQNNGV. CDR3 sequence: CASSLDGGGEQYF. For the CDR3, the DNA is TGTGCCAGCAGCTTAGATGGCGGCGGGGAGCAGTACTTC.

This rearrangement joins TRBV5-5 to TRBJ1-5; D ambiguous. The CDR3 totals 14 residues. The germline CDR1 and CDR2 sequences are SGHKS and YYEKEE (reference sequence). Between the trimmed V and J ends, which lost 0 bases and 5 bases, there was a span of 9 bases. Here the CDR3 reads CASSLVGDDQPQHF. The CDR3 region has the DNA TGTGCCAGCAGCTTGGTGGGCGACGATCAGCCCCAGCATTTT.

The chain uses TRBV5-6 and TRBJ2-5; D may be TRBD1 (6 bases). Trimming pared 2 bases from V and 1 base from J, leaving 12 bases between. The CDR3 extends over 15 amino acids. The V gene's germline CDR1 is SGHDT and CDR2 YYEEEE. This CDR3 reads CASSFSRDTQETQYF. In DNA form, the CDR3 reads TGTGCCAGCAGCTTTTCCCGGGACACCCAAGAGACCCAGTACTTC.

The sample holds a few counts of this clone. V usage is TRBV9 and J usage is TRBJ2-2; D perhaps matches TRBD2 (6 bases). The germline CDR1 and CDR2 sequences are SGDLS and YYNGEE. Trimming stripped 4 bases from V and 7 bases from J, with 11 bases between. The CDR3 totals 13 residues. DNA of the CDR3: TGTGCCAGCAGCTTGGGACTGGGCGGGGAGCTGTTTTTT. It specifies CASSLGLGGELFF.

The CDR3 is CASSYSTGGYTF. For the CDR3, the DNA is TGTGCCAGCAGTTACTCGACAGGGGGCTACACCTTC. V gene TRBV6-5 combines with J gene TRBJ1-2; 7 positions agree with TRBD1. The germline gives CDR1 MNHEY, CDR2 SVGAGI. V dropped 0 bases and J dropped 8; count of bases not matched to a gene: 0. This CDR3 region has 12 residues.

About this clone itself: The germline gene is not matched at one end of the junction; a read error may be the cause. V gene TRBV7-7 combines with J gene TRBJ2-1; TRBD2 matches at 9 bases. The CDR3 covers 15 residues. In germline, CDR1 is SSHAT, CDR2 FNYEAQ (reference sequence). The DNA for the CDR3 is TGTGCTAGCAGCTTAGTGGCGGGGGGGGGTGATGAGCAGTTCTTC. As protein: CASSLVAGGGDEQFF.

The chain couples TRBV6-5 to TRBJ1-2; D not certain. Germline assignment: CDR1 MNHEY and CDR2 SVGAGI. This CDR3 comprises 13 residues. Trimming stripped 6 bases from V and 0 bases from J, with 8 bases between. CDR3: CASSLGPNYGYTF. In nucleotides, the CDR3 is TGTGCCAGCAGCCTGGGTCCTAACTATGGCTACACCTTC.

CDR3 residues: CASSERVAGAVAKNIQYF. CDR3 bases: TGTGCCAGCAGTGAAAGGGTAGCGGGGGCTGTAGCCAAAAACATTCAGTACTTC. This chain joins TRBV2 and TRBJ2-4, with 9 nucleotides matching TRBD2. The V and J ends lost 2 bases and 0 bases, in that order; junction bases with no gene match: 8. Germline V gene lookup returns CDR1 SNHLY and CDR2 FYNNEI. This CDR3 region has 18 residues. Variable domain in full (rest from reference TRBV2 and TRBJ2-4): EPEVTQTPSHQVTQMGQEVILRCVPISNHLYFYWYRQILGQKVEFLVSFYNNEISEKSEIFDDQFSVERPDGSNFTLKIRSTKLEDSAMYFCASSERVAGAVAKNIQYFGAGTRLSVL.

The chain uses TRBV13 and TRBJ1-1, with TRBD1 matching over 7 bases. This CDR3 contains 14 residues. The V gene's germline CDR1 is PRHDT and CDR2 FYEKMQ (reference sequence). V lost 3 bases and J lost 2; bases outside the gene matches: 3. In nucleotides, the CDR3 is TGTGCCAGCAGCTTCGGGACAGTAAACACTGAAGCTTTCTTT. Translating it yields CASSFGTVNTEAFF.

This rearrangement joins TRBV7-2 to TRBJ1-4; D uncertain. Germline V gene sequence: CDR1 SGHTA, CDR2 FQGNSA. The CDR3 totals 15 residues. Trimming took off 1 base at V and 0 bases at J, with 6 bases between the two ends. CDR3 sequence: CASSLVAATNEKLFF. The DNA for the CDR3 is TGTGCCAGCAGCTTAGTGGCAGCAACTAATGAAAAACTGTTTTTT.

The chain uses TRBV15 and TRBJ2-5; TRBD1 matches 7 bases. The germline V gene has CDR1 LNHNV and CDR2 YYDKDF (reference sequence). CDR3 length equals 16 residues. Trimming removed 1 base from V and 0 bases from J; junction bases left unmatched: 5. For the CDR3, the DNA is TGTGCCACCAGCAGAGGGACAGGAGCGTACCAAGAGACCCAGTACTTC. Residues: CATSRGTGAYQETQYF.

This clone came up a few times. The chain combines TRBV11-2 with TRBJ2-1; D might be TRBD1 (5 bases). Germline CDR1 SGHAT, CDR2 FQNNGV. CDR3 length: 14 amino acids. Trimming removed 2 bases from V and 4 bases from J, with 9 bases in between. The CDR3 DNA is TGTGCCAGCAGCTTAATGGACACATACAATGAGCAGTTCTTC. As protein: CASSLMDTYNEQFF.

The V gene is TRBV29-1, the J gene TRBJ2-7; D is possibly TRBD2 (5 bases). Germline-derived CDR1 and CDR2 are SQVTM and ANQGSEA. The length of the CDR3 is 11 residues. Trimming took 4 bases from V and 5 from J, leaving 9 bases between them. The CDR3 loop reads CSVGSGHEQYF. The DNA for the CDR3 is TGCAGCGTTGGGAGCGGACACGAGCAGTACTTC.

V gene TRBV4-2 combines with J gene TRBJ2-1, with D possibly being TRBD2 (6 bases). Germline CDR1 and CDR2: LGHNA and YNFKEQ. There are 16 residues in the CDR3. V was shortened by 0 bases and J by 7 bases, with 16 bases between the two germline ends. Here the CDR3 reads CASSQDQGSGSNEQFF. The DNA of the CDR3 is TGTGCCAGCAGCCAAGATCAGGGTAGCGGAAGTAATGAGCAGTTCTTC.

This clone appeared once. The rearrangement uses TRBV9 and TRBJ2-3; possibly TRBD2 for D (5 bases). The ends were cut back, 3 bases at V and 6 bases at J, with 14 bases in the middle. The CDR3 covers 14 residues. CDR1 and CDR2 from the germline V gene are SGDLS and YYNGEE. In DNA, the CDR3 is TGTGCCAGCAGCGAGACCACACTAGGGGATACGCAGTATTTT. Amino acid sequence: CASSETTLGDTQYF. Full variable domain (outside the CDR3, taken from reference TRBV9 and TRBJ2-3): DSGVTQTPKHLITATGQRVTLRCSPRSGDLSVYWYQQSLDQGLQFLIQYYNGEERAKGNILERFSAQQFPDLHSELNLSSLELGDSALYFCASSETTLGDTQYFGPGTRLTVL.

The genes are TRBV29-1 and TRBJ1-1, with D perhaps matching TRBD1 (5 bases). This CDR3 comprises 16 residues. Trimming left V 7 bases short and J 1 base short, with 22 bases between. Germline V gene sequence: CDR1 SQVTM, CDR2 ANQGSEA. Here the CDR3 DNA reads TGCAGCGGCTCCTCCGGGACGAGTCCCAGGAACACTGAAGCTTTCTTT. Its protein is CSGSSGTSPRNTEAFF.

This clone appeared a single time. The V and J genes are TRBV25-1 and TRBJ2-7, with no clear D. From germline, CDR1 is MGHDK and CDR2 SYGVNS. The V end lost 1 base, the J end lost 4 bases, and 14 bases lay between the germline ends. CDR3 length: 15 residues. The CDR3 here is CASSEWKGGTYEQYF. The CDR3 coding sequence is TGTGCCAGCAGTGAATGGAAAGGCGGAACGTACGAGCAGTACTTC.

The chain uses TRBV18 and TRBJ1-1; no clear D. The length of the CDR3 is 14 residues. V was clipped by 3 bases and J by 2 bases, with 10 bases between them. CDR1 and CDR2 from the germline V gene are KGHSH and LQKENI. CDR3: CASSPTASNTEAFF. Written as DNA, the CDR3 is TGTGCCAGCTCACCCACAGCAAGCAACACTGAAGCTTTCTTT.

This sequence joins TRBV15 and TRBJ2-3; D gene ambiguous. The germline V gene encodes CDR1 LNHNV and CDR2 YYDKDF (reference sequence). The CDR3 sequence is 13 residues long. With 0 bases removed from V and 3 bases from J, the gap between germline ends came to 4 bases. The CDR3 region has the DNA TGTGCCACCAGCAGAGACCCAACAGATACGCAGTATTTT. Translated, it gives CATSRDPTDTQYF.

Turning to this clone: The germline gene is not matched at one end of the junction; a read error may be the cause. The chain is built from TRBV7-7 and TRBJ1-3; D remains ambiguous. The CDR3 extends over 15 amino acids. Germline V gene data show CDR1 as SSHAT and CDR2 as FNYEAQ (reference sequence). The CDR3 region has the DNA TGTGCTAGCAGCTTAGCGTCCGGGTTTGGAAACACCATATATTTT. Amino acid sequence: CASSLASGFGNTIYF. The variable domain in full, completed from reference TRBV7-7 and TRBJ1-3, reads GAGVSQSPRYKVTKRGQDVTLRCDPISSHATLYWYQQALGQGPEFLTYFNYEAQPDKSGLPSDRFSAERPEGSISTLTIQRTEQRDSAMYRCASSLASGFGNTIYFGEGSWLTVV.